This T cell receptor (beta chain) was found in a study of T cells in localized non-small cell lung cancer. Study results and limitations: Higher adjacent-lung clonality was associated with shorter survival.

A remark on this clone: Its antigen is not known.

Produced via immunoSEQ multiplex PCR; TCRdb's table is partial and in-frame only. The table includes 40,000 or so clones, roughly 79% detected once. V gave up 4 bases and J gave up 1 base; unmatched junction bases: 8. CDR3 length: 16 residues. Germline CDR1 SGHRS, CDR2 YFSETQ. V usage is TRBV5-1 and J usage is TRBJ2-1; TRBD2 aligns across 7 bases. The TCR comes from a male donor aged 60 or over with stage II lung adenocarcinoma. The specimen was peripheral blood mononuclear cells, collected before any cancer treatment. This CDR3 is CASSNGGSGSYNEQFF. CDR3 nucleotides: TGCGCCAGCAGCAACGGGGGGTCTGGATCCTACAATGAGCAGTTCTTC.